Following are 18 T cell receptor beta chains from one sample sequenced in a study of CD8+ T cells in alopecia areata. Extracted from the samples, RNA was reverse transcribed into cDNA to serve as the sequencing template. Profiling relied on immunoSEQ multiplex PCR, and the TCRdb table lists in-frame clones only, not all of them. The table records 150,000 to 200,000 clones, about 70% of them present only once. The input for sequencing was CD8+ T cells sorted from blood, taken at week 0. Receptor source: a human donor with alopecia areata.

This chain joins TRBV23-1 and TRBJ1-5; weak D call: TRBD1 (5 bases). TRBV23-1 is noted as an ORF with a role that remains uncertain. Trimming removed 0 bases at V and 3 bases at J, with 6 bases between. This CDR3 has 14 amino acids. CDR3 sequence reads: CASSQSGHNQPQHF. The CDR3 region has the DNA TGCGCCAGCAGTCAATCAGGACACAATCAGCCCCAGCATTTT.

The chain links TRBV7-9 to TRBJ2-7; 11 nucleotides align to TRBD2. Trimming took 5 bases from V and 3 from J; bases not matched to a gene: 6. This CDR3 spans 15 amino acids. CDR1 and CDR2 (germline): SEHNR, FQNEAQ (reference sequence). This chain's CDR3 is CASSPLAGGDYEQYF. CDR3 nucleotide sequence: TGTGCCAGCAGCCCTCTAGCGGGGGGAGACTACGAGCAGTACTTC.

The CDR3 DNA follows: TGTGCCTCAAGGACAGGGGGCCAAGCTTTCTTT. It codes for CASRTGGQAFF. The gene calls are TRBV30 and TRBJ1-1, with 11 bases matching TRBD1. The V gene end was trimmed by 7 bases and the J gene end by 9 bases; junction bases not matched to a gene: 4. Germline V gene sequence: CDR1 GTSNPN, CDR2 SVGIG (reference sequence). This CDR3 contains 11 residues.

This clone appeared once. The rearrangement joins TRBV7-9 to TRBJ2-7, with 8 bases that match TRBD2. V dropped 5 bases and J dropped 5; count of bases not matched to a gene: 14. Germline CDR1 is SEHNR and CDR2 is FQNEAQ (reference sequence). This CDR3 has 16 residues. The DNA for the CDR3 is TGTGCCAGCAGCGATCGCCTACTAGCGGCCCCTCACGAGCAGTACTTC. Translated: CASSDRLLAAPHEQYF.

The chain links TRBV30 to TRBJ1-1; perhaps TRBD1 as D (6 bases). Germline V gene data show CDR1 as GTSNPN and CDR2 as SVGIG (reference sequence). The CDR3 contains 13 residues. The V end was cut by 4 bases, the J end by 11 bases, with 20 bases between. The CDR3 here is CAWNIRAGDLAFF. CDR3 in DNA: TGTGCCTGGAATATCCGGGCAGGGGATTTGGCTTTCTTT.

This clone appeared a single time. This chain links TRBV6-4 with TRBJ2-2; possibly TRBD1 for D (5 bases). Trimming shortened V by 8 bases and J by 2 bases, and 6 bases separated the two germline ends. CDR1 MRHNA and CDR2 SNTAGT come from the germline V gene. This CDR3 has 12 residues. Here the CDR3 DNA reads TGTGCCAGCGACAGAAACACCGGGGAGCTGTTTTTT. It is translated as CASDRNTGELFF.

This clone occurred a few times. The chain employs TRBV18 and TRBJ1-4; D is unclear. This CDR3 contains 12 residues. Trimming stripped 5 bases from V and 8 bases from J, with 9 bases between. Germline assignment: CDR1 KGHSH and CDR2 LQKENI. CDR3 loop: CASSTSEEKLFF. CDR3 coding DNA: TGTGCCAGCTCAACAAGCGAGGAAAAACTGTTTTTT.

The J gene is TRBJ1-2, the V gene TRBV29-1, with D perhaps TRBD1 (6 bases). CDR1 is SQVTM, CDR2 ANQGSEA, per germline. V dropped 4 bases and J dropped 0 bases, with 15 bases sitting between them. This CDR3 is built from 15 residues. The CDR3 DNA sequence: TGCAGCGTTGGCTCGCTACACAGGGCTAACTATGGCTACACCTTC. This sequence encodes CSVGSLHRANYGYTF.

V usage is TRBV2 and J usage is TRBJ1-6; D is unresolved. The germline CDR1 and CDR2 sequences are SNHLY and FYNNEI. Trimming pared 7 bases from V and 9 bases from J, leaving 16 bases between. The CDR3 has 14 residues. The CDR3 DNA reads as TGTGCCAGCATTGGGTTTGGGAATGTTTCACCCCTCCACTTT. Translated: CASIGFGNVSPLHF.

The gene calls are TRBV29-1 and TRBJ1-4, with a tentative D call TRBD1 (6 bases). Germline loops: CDR1 SQVTM, CDR2 ANQGSEA. CDR3 size: 13 residues. The germline V and J ends were trimmed by 7 bases and 7 bases, with 16 bases remaining between them. This CDR3 reads CSAGGTRGEKLFF. The CDR3 nucleotides are TGCAGCGCCGGCGGGACCAGGGGTGAAAAACTGTTTTTT. The whole variable domain, filled in from reference TRBV29-1 and TRBJ1-4, reads SAVISQKPSRDICQRGTSLTIQCQVDSQVTMMFWYRQQPGQSLTLIATANQGSEATYESGFVIDKFPISRPNLTFSTLTVSNMSPEDSSIYLCSAGGTRGEKLFFGSGTQLSVL.

This clone was observed a few times. The chain recombines TRBV5-1 with TRBJ2-5, with D possibly matching TRBD1 (5 bases). Germline-derived CDR1 and CDR2 are SGHRS and YFSETQ. This CDR3 comprises 14 residues. Trimming pared 5 bases from V and 2 bases from J, leaving 13 bases between. Here the CDR3 DNA reads TGCGCCAGCAGTGCGGACAAACAACAAGAGACCCAGTACTTC. Amino acids: CASSADKQQETQYF. Full variable domain (rest looked up from reference TRBV5-1 and TRBJ2-5): KAGVTQTPRYLIKTRGQQVTLSCSPISGHRSVSWYQQTPGQGLQFLFEYFSETQRNKGNFPGRFSGRQFSNSRSEMNVSTLELGDSALYLCASSADKQQETQYFGPGTRLLVL.

The V call is TRBV6-1, the J call TRBJ2-3; no reliable D call. The CDR3 extends over 14 amino acids. The V and J ends lost 6 bases and 5 bases respectively, with 15 bases between them. The germline gives CDR1 MNHNS, CDR2 SASEGT. DNA for the CDR3: TGTGCCAGCAGGCCTTTAACCGCGATAGATACGCAGTATTTT. Its translation: CASRPLTAIDTQYF.

The V call is TRBV7-9, the J call TRBJ1-5; 7 bases are shared with TRBD1. V trimming: 0 bases; J trimming: 4 bases; junction bases outside the gene matches: 6. The CDR3 extends over 16 amino acids. The germline V gene encodes CDR1 SEHNR and CDR2 FQNEAQ (reference sequence). The CDR3 is CASSLAYGTANQPQHF. The CDR3 region has the DNA TGTGCCAGCAGCTTAGCATACGGGACAGCGAATCAGCCCCAGCATTTT.

V gene TRBV30 combines with J gene TRBJ1-4; D unresolved. Trimming cost V 4 bases and J 4 bases, with 4 bases left between them. There are 11 residues in the CDR3. The germline V gene encodes CDR1 GTSNPN and CDR2 SVGIG (reference sequence). CDR3 protein: CAWTDNEKLFF. CDR3 sequence (DNA): TGTGCCTGGACAGATAATGAAAAACTGTTTTTT.

V and J are TRBV4-1 and TRBJ2-2; 8 bases are a match to TRBD2. Germline loops: CDR1 MGHRA, CDR2 YSYEKL. The V segment lost 3 bases and the J segment 4 bases; nucleotides outside the gene matches: 10. The CDR3 sequence is 17 residues long. The CDR3 is CASSHPRGGGITGELFF. The CDR3 coding sequence is TGCGCCAGCAGCCATCCGAGGGGCGGGGGGATCACCGGGGAGCTGTTTTTT.

V is TRBV15 and J is TRBJ1-4; D gene uncertain. V gave up 0 bases and J gave up 6 bases, with 2 bases separating them. The V gene's germline CDR1 is LNHNV and CDR2 YYDKDF (reference sequence). This CDR3 spans 12 amino acids. The CDR3 region is CATSREDEKLFF. The DNA for the CDR3 is TGTGCCACCAGCAGAGAGGATGAAAAACTGTTTTTT.

This chain links TRBV30 with TRBJ2-6; TRBD2 is a possible D gene (5 bases). V was shortened by 7 bases and J by 0 bases, with 13 bases between the two germline ends. Germline V gene lookup returns CDR1 GTSNPN and CDR2 SVGIG (reference sequence). This CDR3 is 15 amino acids long. Written as DNA, the CDR3 is TGTGCCTTCGGGGAAGGGAACTCTGGGGCCAACGTCCTGACTTTC. Translated, it gives CAFGEGNSGANVLTF.

In regard to this clone: Other DNA variants within this sample encode the same CDR3. V usage is TRBV7-9 and J usage is TRBJ2-5; D ambiguous. Trimming cost V 6 bases and J 2 bases, with 4 bases left between them. The CDR3 has 11 residues. Germline V gene data show CDR1 as SEHNR and CDR2 as FQNEAQ (reference sequence). This chain's CDR3 is CASSQQETQYF. CDR3 bases: TGTGCCAGCAGTCAACAAGAGACCCAGTACTTC. The variable domain in full, with the rest retrieved from reference TRBV7-9 and TRBJ2-5, is DTGVSQNPRHKITKRGQNVTFRCDPISEHNRLYWYRQTLGQGPEFLTYFQNEAQLEKSRLLSDRFSAERPKGSFSTLEIQRTEQGDSAMYLCASSQQETQYFGPGTRLLVL.